This TCR beta chain was obtained from a study of blood T cell repertoires in COVID-19. Generated by immunoSEQ multiplex PCR, the TCRdb table keeps only in-frame clones and is missing some. The sample lists about 370,000 clones, around 87% occurring once. CDR1 is MNHNS, CDR2 SASEGT, per germline. V lost 2 bases, J lost 5 bases, and 6 bases stayed unmatched. The CDR3 has 15 residues. This sequence was found in a woman aged 25 to 39 with COVID-19, enrolled during active disease. Sample: peripheral blood. The J gene is TRBJ2-7, the V gene TRBV6-1, with 10 bases identical to TRBD2. This chain's CDR3 is CASSELAGDVHEQYF. As DNA, the CDR3 is TGTGCCAGCAGTGAACTAGCGGGAGACGTACACGAGCAGTACTTC.